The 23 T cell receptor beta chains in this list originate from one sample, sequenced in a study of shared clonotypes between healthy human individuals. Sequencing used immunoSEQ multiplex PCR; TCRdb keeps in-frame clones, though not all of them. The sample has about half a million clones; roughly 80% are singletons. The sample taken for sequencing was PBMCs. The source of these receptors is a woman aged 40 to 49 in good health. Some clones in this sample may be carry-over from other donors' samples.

The chain's CDR3 is CASSLSGSGSNEQFF. The CDR3 DNA reads as TGTGCCAGCAGTTTATCGGGTAGCGGGAGTAATGAGCAGTTCTTC. This chain joins TRBV28 and TRBJ2-1, with TRBD2 matching over 9 bases. Germline CDR1 is MDHEN and CDR2 is SYDVKM. CDR3 length: 15 amino acids. V lost 1 base, J lost 7 bases, and 5 bases stayed unmatched.

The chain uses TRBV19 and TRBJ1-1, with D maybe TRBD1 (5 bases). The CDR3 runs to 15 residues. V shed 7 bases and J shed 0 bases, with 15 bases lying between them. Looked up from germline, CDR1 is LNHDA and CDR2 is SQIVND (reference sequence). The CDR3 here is CASTVVGGVNTEAFF. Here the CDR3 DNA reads TGTGCCAGTACCGTAGTGGGGGGAGTGAACACTGAAGCTTTCTTT.

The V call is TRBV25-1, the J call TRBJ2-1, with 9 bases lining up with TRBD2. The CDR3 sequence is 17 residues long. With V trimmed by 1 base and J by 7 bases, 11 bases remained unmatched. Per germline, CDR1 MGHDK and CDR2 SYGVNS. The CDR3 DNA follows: TGTGCCAGCAGTGAATTGCGGCGGGAGGGTCCCAGGAATGAGCAGTTCTTC. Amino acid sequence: CASSELRREGPRNEQFF.

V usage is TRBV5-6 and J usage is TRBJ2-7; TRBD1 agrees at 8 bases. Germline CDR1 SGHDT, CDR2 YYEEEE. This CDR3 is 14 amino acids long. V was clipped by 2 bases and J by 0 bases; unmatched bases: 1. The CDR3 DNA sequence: TGTGCCAGCAGCTTTGGACAGGGCTCCTACGAGCAGTACTTC. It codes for CASSFGQGSYEQYF.

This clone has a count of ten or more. CDR3: CASSQGLPDYNEQFF. The DNA for the CDR3 is TGCGCCAGCAGCCAAGGACTTCCTGACTACAATGAGCAGTTCTTC. The chain has TRBV4-3 and TRBJ2-1; D uncertain. The CDR3 runs to 15 residues. Looked up from germline, CDR1 is LGHNA and CDR2 is YSLEER. V was shortened by 1 base and J by 3 bases, with 10 bases between the two germline ends.

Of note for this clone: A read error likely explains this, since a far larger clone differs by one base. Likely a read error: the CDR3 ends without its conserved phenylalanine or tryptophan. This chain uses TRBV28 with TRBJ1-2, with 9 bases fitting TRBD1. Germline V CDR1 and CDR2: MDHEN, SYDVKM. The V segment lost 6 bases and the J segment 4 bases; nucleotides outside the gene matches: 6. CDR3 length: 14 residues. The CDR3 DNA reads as TGTGCCAGCAGGTTACAGGGGGCGCCCTATGGCTACACCATC. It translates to CASRLQGAPYGYTI.

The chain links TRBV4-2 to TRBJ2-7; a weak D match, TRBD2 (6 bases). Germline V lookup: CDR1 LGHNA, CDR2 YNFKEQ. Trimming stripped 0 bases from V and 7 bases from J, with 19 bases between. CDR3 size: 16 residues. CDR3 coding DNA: TGTGCCAGCAGCCAAGAAGGGGAGGCTCTGTGGTTAGAGCAGTACTTC. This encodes CASSQEGEALWLEQYF.

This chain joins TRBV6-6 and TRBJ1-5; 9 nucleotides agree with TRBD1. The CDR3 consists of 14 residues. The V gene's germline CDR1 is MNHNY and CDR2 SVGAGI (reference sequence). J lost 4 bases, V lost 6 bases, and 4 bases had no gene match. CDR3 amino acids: CASRQGQGNQPQHF. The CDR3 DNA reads TGTGCCAGCAGGCAAGGACAGGGGAATCAGCCCCAGCATTTT.

The CDR3 coding sequence is TGTGCCAGCAGTCTCGACGGAAAAAACATTCAGTACTTC. Residues: CASSLDGKNIQYF. The J gene is TRBJ2-4, the V gene TRBV28; D gene uncertain. Trimming shortened V by 5 bases and J by 4 bases, and 9 bases separated the two germline ends. The CDR3 runs 13 residues. CDR1 is MDHEN and CDR2 is SYDVKM in the germline V gene.

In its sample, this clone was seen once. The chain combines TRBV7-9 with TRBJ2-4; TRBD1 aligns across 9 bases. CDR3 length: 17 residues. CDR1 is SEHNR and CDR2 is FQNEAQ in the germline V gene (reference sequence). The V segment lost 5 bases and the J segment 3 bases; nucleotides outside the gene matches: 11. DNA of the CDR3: TGTGCCAGCAGCCTCCGGAACAGGGGGCCTGACAAAAACATTCAGTACTTC. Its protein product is CASSLRNRGPDKNIQYF.

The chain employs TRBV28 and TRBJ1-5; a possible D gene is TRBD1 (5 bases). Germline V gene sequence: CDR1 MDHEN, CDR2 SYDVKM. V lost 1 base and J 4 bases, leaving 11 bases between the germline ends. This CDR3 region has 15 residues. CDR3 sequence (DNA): TGTGCCAGCAGTTTATCCGGCAGGGCAAATCAGCCCCAGCATTTT. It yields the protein CASSLSGRANQPQHF.

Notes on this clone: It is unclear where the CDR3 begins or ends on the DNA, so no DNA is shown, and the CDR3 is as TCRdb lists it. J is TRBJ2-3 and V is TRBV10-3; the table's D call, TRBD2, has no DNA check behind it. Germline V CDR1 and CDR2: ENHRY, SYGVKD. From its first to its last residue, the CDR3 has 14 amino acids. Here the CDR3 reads CAISTSAGGDTQYF.

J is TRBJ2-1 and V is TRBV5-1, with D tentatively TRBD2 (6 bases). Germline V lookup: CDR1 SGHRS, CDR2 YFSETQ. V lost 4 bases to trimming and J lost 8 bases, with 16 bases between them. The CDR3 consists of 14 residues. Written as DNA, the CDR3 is TGCGCCAGCAGCCACGGGAGTAGTGGCGATGAGCAGTTCTTC. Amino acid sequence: CASSHGSSGDEQFF.

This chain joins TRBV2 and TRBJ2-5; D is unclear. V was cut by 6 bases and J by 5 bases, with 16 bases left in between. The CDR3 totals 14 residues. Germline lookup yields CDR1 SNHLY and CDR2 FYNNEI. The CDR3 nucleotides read TGTGCCAGCAGGCTTGAACAACTGAGGGAGACCCAGTACTTC. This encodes CASRLEQLRETQYF.

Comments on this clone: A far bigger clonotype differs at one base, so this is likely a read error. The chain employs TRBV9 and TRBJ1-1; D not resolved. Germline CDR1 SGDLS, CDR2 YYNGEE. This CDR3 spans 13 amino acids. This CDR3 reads CVSSVGTDTEAFF. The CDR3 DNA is TGTGTCAGCAGCGTAGGAACAGACACTGAAGCTTTCTTT.

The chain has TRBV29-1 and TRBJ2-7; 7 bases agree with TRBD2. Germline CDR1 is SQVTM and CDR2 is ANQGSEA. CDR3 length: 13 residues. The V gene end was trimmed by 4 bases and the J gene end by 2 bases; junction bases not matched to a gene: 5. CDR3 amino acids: CSVGREVPYEQYF. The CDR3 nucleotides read TGCAGCGTTGGACGGGAGGTACCCTACGAGCAGTACTTC.

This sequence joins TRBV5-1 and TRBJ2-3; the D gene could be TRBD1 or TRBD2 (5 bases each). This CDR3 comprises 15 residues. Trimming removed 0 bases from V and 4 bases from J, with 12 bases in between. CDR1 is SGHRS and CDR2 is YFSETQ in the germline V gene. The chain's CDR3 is CASSLARSGPDTQYF. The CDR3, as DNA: TGCGCCAGCAGCTTGGCCCGGTCGGGACCAGATACGCAGTATTTT.

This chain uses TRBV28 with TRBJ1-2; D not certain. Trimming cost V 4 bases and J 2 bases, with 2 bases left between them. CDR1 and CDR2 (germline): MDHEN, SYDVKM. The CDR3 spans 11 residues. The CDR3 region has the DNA TGTGCCAGCAGTTCGAACTATGGCTACACCTTC. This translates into CASSSNYGYTF.

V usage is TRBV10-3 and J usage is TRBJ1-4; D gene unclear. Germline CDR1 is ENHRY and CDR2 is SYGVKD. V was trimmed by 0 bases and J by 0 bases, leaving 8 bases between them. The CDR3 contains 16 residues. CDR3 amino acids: CAISESLSATNEKLFF. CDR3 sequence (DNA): TGTGCCATCAGTGAGTCGCTGTCTGCAACTAATGAAAAACTGTTTTTT.

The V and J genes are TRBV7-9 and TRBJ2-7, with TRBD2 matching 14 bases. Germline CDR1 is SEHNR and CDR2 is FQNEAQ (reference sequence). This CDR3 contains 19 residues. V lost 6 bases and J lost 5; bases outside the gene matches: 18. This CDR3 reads CASRPPSWTSGRIMDEQYF. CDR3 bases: TGTGCCAGCAGACCCCCCTCTTGGACTAGCGGGAGGATAATGGACGAGCAGTACTTC. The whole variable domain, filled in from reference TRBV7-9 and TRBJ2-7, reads DTGVSQNPRHKITKRGQNVTFRCDPISEHNRLYWYRQTLGQGPEFLTYFQNEAQLEKSRLLSDRFSAERPKGSFSTLEIQRTEQGDSAMYLCASRPPSWTSGRIMDEQYFGPGTRLTVT.

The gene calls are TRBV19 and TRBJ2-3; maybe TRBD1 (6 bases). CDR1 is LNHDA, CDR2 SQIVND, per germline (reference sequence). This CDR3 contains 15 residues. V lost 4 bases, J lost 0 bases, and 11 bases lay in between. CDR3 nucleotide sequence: TGTGCCAGTAGTACGACAGGACCTAGCACAGATACGCAGTATTTT. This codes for CASSTTGPSTDTQYF.

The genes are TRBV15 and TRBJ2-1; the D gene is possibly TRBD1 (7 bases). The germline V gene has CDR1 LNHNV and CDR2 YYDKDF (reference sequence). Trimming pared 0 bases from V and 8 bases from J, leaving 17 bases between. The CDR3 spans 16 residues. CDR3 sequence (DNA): TGTGCCACCAGCAGAGAATGGCAGGGGGGCCTAGATGAGCAGTTCTTC. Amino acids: CATSREWQGGLDEQFF.

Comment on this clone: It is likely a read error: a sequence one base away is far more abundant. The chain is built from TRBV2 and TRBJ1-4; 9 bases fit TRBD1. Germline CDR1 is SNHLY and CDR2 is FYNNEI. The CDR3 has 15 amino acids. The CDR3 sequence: CAISEQGARNEKLFF. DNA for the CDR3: TGTGCCATCAGTGAACAGGGGGCGCGTAATGAAAAACTGTTTTTT.